The rows below give T cell receptor beta chains drawn from one sample of a study of T-cell memory formation after mild COVID-19. TCRdb re-derived calls from the 5' RACE reads in MiXCR, one entry per CDR3 protein. The sample yields roughly 35,000 distinct CDR3 sequences, roughly 20% seen once. What was sequenced was PBMCs or a T cell subset sorted from them (not recorded which). The receptors were gathered from an adult who had mild COVID-19 (a few samples of this study predate the infection). Cell type and time point are not known. CDR3s include the opening cysteine and the closing phenylalanine or tryptophan. Each record gives: clone size, J gene, V gene, CDR3 protein. Not every row has a clone size; where given, it reads once, few, many or a size class.

abundance: many
j_gene: TRBJ2-1
v_gene: TRBV29-1
CDR3aa: CSAYWVGLADYNEQFF

abundance: many
j_gene: TRBJ2-1
v_gene: TRBV5-1
CDR3aa: CASSLKSSGPYNEQFF

abundance: few
j_gene: TRBJ2-7
v_gene: TRBV7-9
CDR3aa: CASSLGTDAYEQYF

abundance: many
j_gene: TRBJ1-3
v_gene: TRBV5-6
CDR3aa: CASSRGYSGNTIYF

abundance: .
j_gene: TRBJ1-2
v_gene: TRBV2
CDR3aa: CASSEKATGGHGYTF

abundance: .
j_gene: TRBJ2-7
v_gene: TRBV9
CDR3aa: CASSVDGTAYEQYF

abundance: many
j_gene: TRBJ1-2
v_gene: TRBV18
CDR3aa: CASSPGLGARNYGYTF

abundance: many
j_gene: TRBJ2-3
v_gene: TRBV5-4
CDR3aa: CASSLRGEDTQYF

abundance: many
j_gene: TRBJ2-7
v_gene: TRBV23-1
CDR3aa: CASSQSSGRVFSYEQYF

abundance: .
j_gene: TRBJ2-7
v_gene: TRBV30
CDR3aa: CAWSSAYTYEQYF

abundance: many
j_gene: TRBJ2-4
v_gene: TRBV18
CDR3aa: CASSDNSMGNIQYF

abundance: many
j_gene: TRBJ1-2
v_gene: TRBV29-1
CDR3aa: CSVWQGPLGYTF

abundance: many
j_gene: TRBJ2-7
v_gene: TRBV3-1
CDR3aa: CASSQGTGGEQYF

abundance: many
j_gene: TRBJ2-7
v_gene: TRBV7-6
CDR3aa: CASSLLTGTSGSYEQYF

abundance: many
j_gene: TRBJ2-3
v_gene: TRBV6-1
CDR3aa: CASSATGTILTDTQYF

abundance: few
j_gene: TRBJ2-5
v_gene: TRBV5-1
CDR3aa: CASSLTSGRAWETQYF

abundance: many
j_gene: TRBJ2-2
v_gene: TRBV29-1
CDR3aa: CSVVLRGPNTGELFF

abundance: many
j_gene: TRBJ1-5
v_gene: TRBV12-3/TRBV12-4
CDR3aa: CASMIRTGENQPQHF

abundance: .
j_gene: TRBJ2-7
v_gene: TRBV27
CDR3aa: CASSFSQGDGYEQYF

abundance: many
j_gene: TRBJ2-7
v_gene: TRBV15
CDR3aa: CATSGRLAGAGEQYF

abundance: medium-sized
j_gene: TRBJ2-1
v_gene: TRBV12-3/TRBV12-4
CDR3aa: CASTRPGQIYNEQFF

abundance: medium-sized
j_gene: TRBJ1-1
v_gene: TRBV7-8
CDR3aa: CASSLLRVGGGTEAFF

abundance: .
j_gene: TRBJ2-1
v_gene: TRBV5-1
CDR3aa: CASSLELAGGQKYLIEQFF

abundance: many
j_gene: TRBJ1-6
v_gene: TRBV4-2
CDR3aa: CASSEQGLTGNSPLHF

abundance: few
j_gene: TRBJ2-7
v_gene: TRBV7-6
CDR3aa: CASSSGLAGVSSYEQYF

abundance: .
j_gene: TRBJ1-1
v_gene: TRBV20-1
CDR3aa: CSARDLPDRNTEAFF

abundance: many
j_gene: TRBJ2-1
v_gene: TRBV4-2
CDR3aa: CASSQPPQGVGRDNEQFF

abundance: many
j_gene: TRBJ1-1
v_gene: TRBV24-1
CDR3aa: CATSPRTGANTEAFF

abundance: .
j_gene: TRBJ2-7
v_gene: TRBV4-2
CDR3aa: CASSQASGASYEQYF

abundance: many
j_gene: TRBJ2-2
v_gene: TRBV14
CDR3aa: CASSRVSGELFF

abundance: many
j_gene: TRBJ2-2
v_gene: TRBV9
CDR3aa: CASSLIETGELFF

abundance: .
j_gene: TRBJ2-5
v_gene: TRBV20-1
CDR3aa: CSASNPSGEETQYF

abundance: .
j_gene: TRBJ2-3
v_gene: TRBV7-9
CDR3aa: CASSEQSGADHEYF

abundance: medium-sized
j_gene: TRBJ2-1
v_gene: TRBV12-3/TRBV12-4
CDR3aa: CASRSLSGRSSYNEQFF